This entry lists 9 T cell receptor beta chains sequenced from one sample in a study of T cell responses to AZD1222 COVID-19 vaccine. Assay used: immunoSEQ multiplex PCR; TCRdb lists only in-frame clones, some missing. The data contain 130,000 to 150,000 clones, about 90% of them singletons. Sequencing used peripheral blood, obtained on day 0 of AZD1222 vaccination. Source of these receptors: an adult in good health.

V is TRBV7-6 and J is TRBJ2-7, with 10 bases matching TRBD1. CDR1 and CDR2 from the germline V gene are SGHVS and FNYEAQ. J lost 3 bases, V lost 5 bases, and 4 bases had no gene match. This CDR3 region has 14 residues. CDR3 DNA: TGTGCCAGCAGCCAAAGGGACAGGGGCTACGAGCAGTACTTC. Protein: CASSQRDRGYEQYF.

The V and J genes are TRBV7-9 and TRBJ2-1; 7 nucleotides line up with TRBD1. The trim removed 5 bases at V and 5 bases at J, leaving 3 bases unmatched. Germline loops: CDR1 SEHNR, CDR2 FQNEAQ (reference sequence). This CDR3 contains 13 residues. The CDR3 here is CASSRGQNNEQFF. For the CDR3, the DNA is TGTGCCAGCAGCCGGGGACAGAACAATGAGCAGTTCTTC. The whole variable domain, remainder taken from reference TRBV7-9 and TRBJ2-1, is DTGVSQNPRHKITKRGQNVTFRCDPISEHNRLYWYRQTLGQGPEFLTYFQNEAQLEKSRLLSDRFSAERPKGSFSTLEIQRTEQGDSAMYLCASSRGQNNEQFFGPGTRLTVL.

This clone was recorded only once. The CDR3 nucleotides read TGTGCCAGCAGCCTTCGGGACTCCTCGGATACGCAGTATTTT. It specifies CASSLRDSSDTQYF. The chain recombines TRBV11-2 with TRBJ2-3; D might be TRBD2 (6 bases). Germline V CDR1 and CDR2: SGHAT, FQNNGV. The germline V and J ends were trimmed by 5 bases and 6 bases, with 15 bases remaining between them. The CDR3 is 14 residues long. Complete variable domain (other parts from reference TRBV11-2 and TRBJ2-3): EAGVAQSPRYKIIEKRQSVAFWCNPISGHATLYWYQQILGQGPKLLIQFQNNGVVDDSQLPKDRFSAERLKGVDSTLKIQPAKLEDSAVYLCASSLRDSSDTQYFGPGTRLTVL.

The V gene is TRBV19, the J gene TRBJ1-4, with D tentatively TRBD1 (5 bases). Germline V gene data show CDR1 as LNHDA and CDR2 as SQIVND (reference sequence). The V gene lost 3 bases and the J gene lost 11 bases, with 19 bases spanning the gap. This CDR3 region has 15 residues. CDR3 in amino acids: CASSIDGGGVGKLFF. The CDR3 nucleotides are TGTGCCAGTAGTATTGACGGAGGAGGGGTTGGGAAACTGTTTTTT.

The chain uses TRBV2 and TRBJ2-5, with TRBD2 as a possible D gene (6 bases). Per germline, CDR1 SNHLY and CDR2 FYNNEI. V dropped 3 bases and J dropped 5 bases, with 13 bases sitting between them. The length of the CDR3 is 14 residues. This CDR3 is CASSDGTGGETQYF. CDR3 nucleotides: TGTGCCAGCAGTGACGGGACCGGAGGGGAGACCCAGTACTTC.

The CDR3 region has the DNA TGTGCCAGCAGACGACAGGGACTAGGGAATTCACCCCTCCACTTT. It specifies CASRRQGLGNSPLHF. The V gene is TRBV27, the J gene TRBJ1-6, with 7 bases lining up with TRBD1. In germline, CDR1 is MNHEY, CDR2 SMNVEV (reference sequence). The CDR3 loop spans 15 amino acids. The ends lost 6 bases at V and 7 bases at J; junction bases unmatched: 9.

CDR3 loop: CASSVNRGNTEAFF. The CDR3 region has the DNA TGTGCCAGCAGTGTAAACAGGGGGAACACTGAAGCTTTCTTT. The chain employs TRBV28 and TRBJ1-1; 7 nucleotides match TRBD1. Trimming at V came to 5 bases and at J to 1 base, leaving 4 bases not matched to a gene. The CDR3 contains 14 residues. CDR1 is MDHEN and CDR2 is SYDVKM in the germline V gene. Together with reference TRBV28 and TRBJ1-1, the CDR3 gives the full variable domain: DVKVTQSSRYLVKRTGEKVFLECVQDMDHENMFWYRQDPGLGLRLIYFSYDVKMKEKGDIPEGYSVSREKKERFSLILESASTNQTSMYLCASSVNRGNTEAFFGQGTRLTVV.

CDR3 loop: CASSVGAGTDTQYF. Written as DNA, the CDR3 is TGTGCCAGCAGCGTAGGTGCCGGAACAGATACGCAGTATTTT. The gene calls are TRBV9 and TRBJ2-3, with D hard to call. Trimming cost V 0 bases and J 3 bases, with 8 bases left between them. Germline V gene lookup returns CDR1 SGDLS and CDR2 YYNGEE. The CDR3 sequence is 14 residues long.

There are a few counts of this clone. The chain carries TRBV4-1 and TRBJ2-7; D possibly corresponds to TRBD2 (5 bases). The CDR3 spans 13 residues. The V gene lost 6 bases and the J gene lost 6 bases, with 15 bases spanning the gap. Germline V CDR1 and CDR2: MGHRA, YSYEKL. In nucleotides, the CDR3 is TGCGCCAGCAGGAGGGAGAGGTCCGGCGAGCAGTACTTC. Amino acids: CASRRERSGEQYF.